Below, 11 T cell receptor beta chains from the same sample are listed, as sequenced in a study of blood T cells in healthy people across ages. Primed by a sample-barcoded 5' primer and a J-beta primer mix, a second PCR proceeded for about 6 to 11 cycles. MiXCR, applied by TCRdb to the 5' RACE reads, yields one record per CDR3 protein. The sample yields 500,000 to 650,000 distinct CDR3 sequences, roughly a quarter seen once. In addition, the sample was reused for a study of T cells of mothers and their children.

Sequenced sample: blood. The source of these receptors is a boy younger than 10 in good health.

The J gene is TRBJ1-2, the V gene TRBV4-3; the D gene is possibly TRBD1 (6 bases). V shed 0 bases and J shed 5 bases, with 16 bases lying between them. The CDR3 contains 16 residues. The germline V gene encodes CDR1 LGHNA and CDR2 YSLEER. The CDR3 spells CASSQDWPGAGYGYTF. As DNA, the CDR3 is TGCGCCAGCAGCCAAGATTGGCCGGGGGCGGGATATGGCTACACCTTC.

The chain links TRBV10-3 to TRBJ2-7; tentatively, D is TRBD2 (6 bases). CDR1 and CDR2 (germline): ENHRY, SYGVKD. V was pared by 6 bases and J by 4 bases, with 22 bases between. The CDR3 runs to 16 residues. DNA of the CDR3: TGTGCCATCAGGACGGACGAAGGACGGGGGTTATACGAGCAGTACTTC. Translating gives CAIRTDEGRGLYEQYF.

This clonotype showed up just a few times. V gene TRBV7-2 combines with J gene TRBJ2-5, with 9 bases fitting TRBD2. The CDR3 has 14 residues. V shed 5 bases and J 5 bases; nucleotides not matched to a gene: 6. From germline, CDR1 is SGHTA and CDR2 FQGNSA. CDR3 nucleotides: TGTGCCAGCAGCCCCGGGACTAGCCGGGAGACCCAGTACTTC. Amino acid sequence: CASSPGTSRETQYF. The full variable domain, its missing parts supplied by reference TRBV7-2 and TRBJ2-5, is GAGVSQSPSNKVTEKGKDVELRCDPISGHTALYWYRQSLGQGLEFLIYFQGNSAPDKSGLPSDRFSAERTGGSVSTLTIQRTQQEDSAVYLCASSPGTSRETQYFGPGTRLLVL.

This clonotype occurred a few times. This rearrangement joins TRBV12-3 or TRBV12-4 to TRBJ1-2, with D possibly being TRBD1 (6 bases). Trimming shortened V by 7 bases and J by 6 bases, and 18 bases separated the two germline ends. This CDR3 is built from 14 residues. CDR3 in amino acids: CASTSSTGKHGYTF. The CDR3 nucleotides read TGTGCCAGCACCTCCTCTACAGGGAAACATGGCTACACCTTC.

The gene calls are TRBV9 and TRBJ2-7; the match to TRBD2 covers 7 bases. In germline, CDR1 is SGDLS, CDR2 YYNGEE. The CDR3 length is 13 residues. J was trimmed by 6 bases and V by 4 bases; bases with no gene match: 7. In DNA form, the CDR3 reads TGTGCCAGCAGCTCTAGCGGTCTAGGCGAGCAGTACTTC. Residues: CASSSSGLGEQYF.

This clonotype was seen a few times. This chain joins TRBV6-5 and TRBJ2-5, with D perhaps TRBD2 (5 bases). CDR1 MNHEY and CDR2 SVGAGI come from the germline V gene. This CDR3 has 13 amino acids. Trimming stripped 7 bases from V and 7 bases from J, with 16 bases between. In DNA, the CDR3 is TGTGCCAGCACTCCCGACCGGGGTGGGACCCAGTACTTC. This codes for CASTPDRGGTQYF.

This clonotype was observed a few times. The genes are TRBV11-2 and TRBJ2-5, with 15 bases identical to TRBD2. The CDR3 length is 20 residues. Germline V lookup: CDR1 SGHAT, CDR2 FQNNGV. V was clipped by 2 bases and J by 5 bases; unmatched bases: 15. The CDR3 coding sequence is TGTGCCAGCAGCTTAAGGGGGCGGGGACTAGCGGGAGGAGGGCGTGAGACCCAGTACTTC. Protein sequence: CASSLRGRGLAGGGRETQYF.

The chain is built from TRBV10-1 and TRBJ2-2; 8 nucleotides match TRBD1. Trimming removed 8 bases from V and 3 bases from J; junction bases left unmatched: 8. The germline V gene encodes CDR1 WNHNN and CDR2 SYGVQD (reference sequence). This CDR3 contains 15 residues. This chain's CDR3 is CASPDRGEDTGELFF. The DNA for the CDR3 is TGCGCCAGCCCCGACAGGGGAGAAGACACCGGGGAGCTGTTTTTT.

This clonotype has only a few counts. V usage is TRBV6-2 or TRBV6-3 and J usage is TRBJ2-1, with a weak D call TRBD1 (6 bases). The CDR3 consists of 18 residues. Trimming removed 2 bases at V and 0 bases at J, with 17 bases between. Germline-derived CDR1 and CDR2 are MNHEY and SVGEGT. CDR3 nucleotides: TGTGCCAGCAGTTACGACCCTAGGACAGTAAGCTCCTACAATGAGCAGTTCTTC. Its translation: CASSYDPRTVSSYNEQFF.

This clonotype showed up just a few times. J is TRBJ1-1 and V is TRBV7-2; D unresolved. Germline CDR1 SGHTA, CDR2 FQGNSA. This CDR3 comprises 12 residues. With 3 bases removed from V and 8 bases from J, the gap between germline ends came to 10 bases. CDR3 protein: CASSFPPGEAFF. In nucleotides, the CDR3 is TGTGCCAGCAGCTTTCCGCCCGGGGAAGCTTTCTTT.

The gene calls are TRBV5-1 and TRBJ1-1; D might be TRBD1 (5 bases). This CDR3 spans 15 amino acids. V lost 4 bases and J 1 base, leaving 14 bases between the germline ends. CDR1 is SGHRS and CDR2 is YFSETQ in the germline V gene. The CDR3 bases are TGCGCCAGCAGCCCGGGGGTTGTTTCGAACACTGAAGCTTTCTTT. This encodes CASSPGVVSNTEAFF.